This T cell receptor beta chain was identified in a study of T cells in women clearing cervical HPV infection. At the level of the study: Case blood drawn at lesion detection; control blood after infection cleared.

The CDR3 consists of 14 residues. The germline V gene encodes CDR1 LNHDA and CDR2 SQIVND (reference sequence). Prevalent HPV16 infections were excluded; only incident single HPV16 infections included. TCRdb's table, derived via immunoSEQ multiplex PCR, lists solely in-frame clones and lacks some. This listing includes around 23,000 clones. To note about this clone: Its specificity is not known. The observed sequence ends 3 residues before the CDR3 terminus, with the missing tail filled in from the germline J gene.

Overall study results and limits: Repertoire richness, not evenness, was significantly elevated in CIN3+ cases versus controls.

The clonotype comes from a woman between 18 and 70 years old with a cervical HPV16 infection that either progressed to CIN3+ or cleared (not recorded which). The chain couples TRBV19 to TRBJ1-2; D is undetermined. The sample comprised blood buffy coat. Partial CDR3 DNA: TGTGCCAGTAGTATAATCGAGGGTACGTGGGGC. Its translation is CASSIIEGTWG. The full CDR3 is CASSIIEGTWGYTF.